The next 2 T cell receptor beta chains were all read from a single sample in a study of blood T cell repertoires in COVID-19. The method was immunoSEQ multiplex PCR; TCRdb's version includes in-frame clones alone and lacks a portion of them. Of approximately 89,000 clones listed, around four fifths are singletons. Material for sequencing was peripheral blood. The receptors derive from a woman aged 70 to 79 with active or convalescent COVID-19.

This clone was recorded only once. V usage is TRBV28 and J usage is TRBJ1-5; D call uncertain. V dropped 7 bases and J dropped 5 bases, with 12 bases sitting between them. Germline V lookup: CDR1 MDHEN, CDR2 SYDVKM. CDR3 length: 13 residues. This chain's CDR3 is CASTYGVDQPQHF. The DNA for the CDR3 is TGTGCCAGCACTTACGGGGTAGATCAGCCCCAGCATTTT.

The V call is TRBV10-3, the J call TRBJ2-1, with a possible D match to TRBD1 (6 bases). Germline V gene sequence: CDR1 ENHRY, CDR2 SYGVKD. The length of the CDR3 is 12 residues. The V end was cut by 6 bases, the J end by 10 bases, with 13 bases between. As DNA, the CDR3 is TGTGCCATCAGGAGACAGGACGAAGAGCAGTTCTTC. This sequence encodes CAIRRQDEEQFF.